This paragraph covers one TCR beta chain sequence. Antigen specificity is unknown. The data derive from a study of T-cell memory formation after mild COVID-19. The overall study: Largely donor-specific sequence clusters came from two donors. Study results and caveats: Shrinking CD4+ clones were chiefly CM and EM; CD8+ ones were chiefly EMRA. In pre-infection memory, a portion of responding clones appeared, which suggested that cross-reactive memory joined. Contracting clones from day 15 to 85 showed balanced CD4/CD8; later expanders favored CD4+.

MiXCR was run by TCRdb on the 5' RACE reads, yielding one entry per CDR3 protein. Here the sample spans roughly 410,000 distinct CDR3 sequences, roughly 24% being singletons. The V and J ends lost 7 bases and 3 bases respectively, with 13 bases between them. This CDR3 region has 14 residues. The genes are TRBV12-3 or TRBV12-4 and TRBJ2-1, with D maybe TRBD1 (5 bases). This sequence was found in an adult woman who had mild COVID-19 (a few samples of this study predate the infection). Cell type and time point are not known. The sequenced sample was PBMCs or a T cell subset sorted from them (not recorded which). The CDR3 loop is CASNTGYYYNEQFF. CDR3 DNA sequence: TGTGCCAGCAATACAGGATATTACTACAATGAGCAGTTCTTC.